The next 21 T cell receptor beta chains were all read from a single sample in a study of T-cell reconstitution after alpha-beta-depleted transplantation in children. Unique molecular identifiers featured in how the TCRbeta library was prepared. In TCRdb, the PCR reads were re-called with MiXCR into one record per CDR3 protein. The table lists approximately 650,000 distinct CDR3 sequences, approximately 14% of them singletons. The material sequenced was PBMCs, taken before TCRalphabeta/CD19-depleted stem cell transplant. Receptors were obtained from a girl aged 2-10 years with congenital amegakaryocytic thrombocytopenia, due to receive a stem cell transplant.

With regard to this clonotype: At one boundary the junction diverges from the germline segment, which might be a read error. V is TRBV7-8 and J is TRBJ1-5; D uncertain. Germline V lookup: CDR1 SGHVS, CDR2 FQNEAQ. This CDR3 is 14 amino acids long. CDR3 residues: CASSLGNSDQPQHF. As DNA, the CDR3 is TGTGCCAGCAGCTTAGGGAATAGCGATCAGCCCCAGCATTTT.

The table lists this clonotype with many counts. V gene TRBV20-1 combines with J gene TRBJ2-1; a possible D gene is TRBD2 (5 bases). Germline assignment: CDR1 DFQATT and CDR2 SNEGSKA (reference sequence). The CDR3 loop spans 14 amino acids. Trimming stripped 5 bases from V and 5 bases from J, with 16 bases between. The CDR3 here is CSAHVSGVNNEQFF. CDR3 DNA sequence: TGCAGTGCTCACGTCAGCGGAGTTAACAATGAGCAGTTCTTC.

This clonotype was counted a few times. The gene calls are TRBV12-3 or TRBV12-4 and TRBJ2-7, with no clear D. Trimming left V 5 bases short and J 5 bases short, with 10 bases between. The CDR3 totals 12 residues. CDR3 loop: CASSSLPDEQYF. The CDR3, as DNA: TGTGCCAGCAGTAGTCTCCCGGACGAGCAGTACTTC.

The chain couples TRBV27 to TRBJ2-1; 11 bases agree with TRBD2. The germline CDR1 and CDR2 sequences are MNHEY and SMNVEV (reference sequence). The J segment lost 6 bases and the V segment lost 2 bases, leaving 9 bases of the junction unmatched. The CDR3 runs to 17 residues. CDR3 region: CASSLTYLAGGGNEQFF. The CDR3 nucleotides are TGTGCCAGCAGTTTAACCTATCTAGCGGGAGGAGGCAATGAGCAGTTCTTC.

In the case of this clonotype: A much larger clone sits a single nucleotide away, making a read error possible. The V call is TRBV5-1, the J call TRBJ2-4; D possibly matches TRBD1 or TRBD2 (5 bases each). In germline, CDR1 is SGHRS, CDR2 YFSETQ. This CDR3 contains 14 residues. V lost 4 bases to trimming and J lost 8 bases, with 16 bases between them. In DNA, the CDR3 is TGCGCCAGCAGCCTGATGGGACCCTGGGACATTCAGTACTTC. It specifies CASSLMGPWDIQYF.

This clonotype was counted many times. The CDR3 loop reads CATSRVVAATFTDTQYF. The CDR3 DNA reads as TGTGCCACCAGCAGAGTGGTAGCCGCGACCTTCACAGATACGCAGTATTTT. The chain is built from TRBV15 and TRBJ2-3; unclear D gene. The germline V gene encodes CDR1 LNHNV and CDR2 YYDKDF (reference sequence). This CDR3 comprises 17 residues. The V end lost 1 base, the J end lost 2 bases, and 16 bases lay between the germline ends.

The chain combines TRBV12-3 or TRBV12-4 with TRBJ2-3; D possibly corresponds to TRBD2 (6 bases). The CDR3 extends over 13 amino acids. V was shortened by 7 bases and J by 6 bases, with 14 bases between the two germline ends. The CDR3 here is CASTGGVGDTQYF. In DNA, the CDR3 is TGTGCCAGCACCGGGGGAGTAGGGGATACGCAGTATTTT.

There are a few counts of this clonotype. This chain uses TRBV9 with TRBJ2-1; the match to TRBD2 covers 9 bases. Trimming removed 0 bases from V and 8 bases from J; junction bases left unmatched: 9. Germline CDR1 and CDR2: SGDLS and YYNGEE. This CDR3 contains 16 residues. The DNA for the CDR3 is TGTGCCAGCAGCGTAGGGTCTAGCGGGATAGTCGATGAGCAGTTCTTC. Encoded protein: CASSVGSSGIVDEQFF.

This clonotype was detected ten times or more. The chain has TRBV10-1 and TRBJ2-1; 10 bases are shared with TRBD2. V dropped 4 bases and J dropped 4; count of bases not matched to a gene: 16. The CDR3 totals 19 residues. CDR1 and CDR2 (germline): WNHNN, SYGVQD (reference sequence). CDR3 DNA sequence: TGCGCCAGCAGTGCACCGGGAGGGTTTGGACTAGCGGCATACAATGAGCAGTTCTTC. Residues: CASSAPGGFGLAAYNEQFF.

This clonotype occurred many times. This chain joins TRBV12-3 or TRBV12-4 and TRBJ1-6; 7 nucleotides line up with TRBD1. The J segment lost 1 base and the V segment lost 5 bases, leaving 14 bases of the junction unmatched. This CDR3 is 19 amino acids long. The CDR3 nucleotides are TGTGCCAGCAGTGCCCATCACAGGGGAATAAGTTCCTATAATTCACCCCTCCACTTT. This codes for CASSAHHRGISSYNSPLHF.

There are many counts of this clonotype. This chain connects TRBV5-1 to TRBJ2-3; D is unclear. V was clipped by 0 bases and J by 0 bases, with 11 bases between them. The CDR3 sequence is 16 residues long. In germline, CDR1 is SGHRS, CDR2 YFSETQ. The chain's CDR3 is CASSLETGSSTDTQYF. The CDR3 coding sequence is TGCGCCAGCAGCTTGGAGACGGGTTCTAGCACAGATACGCAGTATTTT.

The chain carries TRBV7-2 and TRBJ2-1, with 11 bases that match TRBD2. J was trimmed by 10 bases and V by 2 bases; bases with no gene match: 10. Germline V gene lookup returns CDR1 SGHTA and CDR2 FQGNSA. The CDR3 loop spans 16 amino acids. This CDR3 reads CASSLTSGSRLGEQFF. The CDR3 DNA reads as TGTGCCAGCAGCTTAACTAGCGGGAGTCGATTGGGAGAGCAGTTCTTC.

In this sample, this clonotype turned up a few times. This chain uses TRBV20-1 with TRBJ2-3, with TRBD2 identical over 12 bases. The germline V gene encodes CDR1 DFQATT and CDR2 SNEGSKA (reference sequence). Trimming cost V 4 bases and J 2 bases; bases outside gene matches: 10. This CDR3 spans 17 amino acids. The CDR3 here is CSAKVLAGGGNTDTQYF. The CDR3 region has the DNA TGCAGTGCTAAGGTTCTAGCGGGAGGGGGGAACACAGATACGCAGTATTTT.

In this sample, this clonotype turned up a few times. The chain couples TRBV20-1 to TRBJ2-7, with 9 nucleotides matching TRBD2. The CDR3 extends over 18 amino acids. The germline gives CDR1 DFQATT, CDR2 SNEGSKA (reference sequence). Trimming took 2 bases from V and 3 from J; bases not matched to a gene: 17. CDR3 bases: TGCAGTGCTAGATCCCTCCAACGCTTTAGCGGGGGAGACTACGAGCAGTACTTC. Protein product: CSARSLQRFSGGDYEQYF.

This clonotype was seen a handful of times. The V gene is TRBV3-1, the J gene TRBJ2-3, with D possibly being TRBD2 (5 bases). CDR3 length equals 19 residues. V was cut by 0 bases and J by 3 bases, with 22 bases left in between. From germline, CDR1 is LGHDT and CDR2 YNNKEL (reference sequence). This CDR3 reads CASSQDNPYVVGVTDTQYF. Written as DNA, the CDR3 is TGTGCCAGCAGCCAAGATAACCCTTATGTAGTGGGAGTGACAGATACGCAGTATTTT.

This clonotype was counted ten times or more. The rearrangement uses TRBV12-3 or TRBV12-4 and TRBJ2-1; 8 nucleotides agree with TRBD2. J lost 4 bases, V lost 7 bases, and 9 bases had no gene match. This CDR3 has 15 residues. The chain's CDR3 is CASTRETSGYNEQFF. CDR3 DNA: TGTGCCAGCACCAGGGAAACTAGCGGTTACAATGAGCAGTTCTTC.

The chain combines TRBV24-1 with TRBJ2-2; D may be TRBD1 (5 bases). The V gene lost 8 bases and the J gene lost 6 bases, with 15 bases spanning the gap. Germline CDR1 reads KGHDR; CDR2 reads SFDVKD. The CDR3 runs to 14 residues. As DNA, the CDR3 is TGTGCCACCACTTCAGGGCAACTCCCCGGGGAGCTGTTTTTT. As protein: CATTSGQLPGELFF.

This rearrangement joins TRBV5-1 to TRBJ1-4; D ambiguous. V lost 0 bases and J lost 8, with 8 bases in between. CDR1 SGHRS and CDR2 YFSETQ come from the germline V gene. The CDR3 contains 13 residues. This CDR3 reads CASSLEFSEKLFF. The CDR3 nucleotides read TGCGCCAGCAGCTTGGAGTTCAGCGAAAAACTGTTTTTT.

This clonotype came up many times. V usage is TRBV9 and J usage is TRBJ2-5; D ambiguous. The CDR3 has 17 amino acids. CDR1 is SGDLS, CDR2 YYNGEE, per germline. The ends were cut back, 0 bases at V and 2 bases at J, with 17 bases in the middle. This CDR3 reads CASSVAVGDHSQETQYF. The DNA of the CDR3 is TGTGCCAGCAGCGTAGCAGTTGGAGACCATTCGCAAGAGACCCAGTACTTC.

This clonotype has a handful of counts. This chain joins TRBV5-1 and TRBJ2-1; the D call may be TRBD1 or TRBD2 (5 bases each). Trimming took 3 bases from V and 10 from J, leaving 14 bases between them. The CDR3 runs 13 residues. CDR1 and CDR2 (germline): SGHRS, YFSETQ. The CDR3 region has the DNA TGCGCCAGCAGCTGGGACCCGGATGGCGAGCAGTTCTTC. Its protein product is CASSWDPDGEQFF.

This clonotype was recorded many times. V is TRBV5-1 and J is TRBJ2-1; D is uncertain. CDR3 length: 14 amino acids. The germline gives CDR1 SGHRS, CDR2 YFSETQ. Trimming stripped 2 bases from V and 2 bases from J, with 8 bases between. The CDR3 sequence: CASSFSVPYNEQFF. In DNA form, the CDR3 reads TGCGCCAGCAGCTTTAGTGTACCCTACAATGAGCAGTTCTTC.